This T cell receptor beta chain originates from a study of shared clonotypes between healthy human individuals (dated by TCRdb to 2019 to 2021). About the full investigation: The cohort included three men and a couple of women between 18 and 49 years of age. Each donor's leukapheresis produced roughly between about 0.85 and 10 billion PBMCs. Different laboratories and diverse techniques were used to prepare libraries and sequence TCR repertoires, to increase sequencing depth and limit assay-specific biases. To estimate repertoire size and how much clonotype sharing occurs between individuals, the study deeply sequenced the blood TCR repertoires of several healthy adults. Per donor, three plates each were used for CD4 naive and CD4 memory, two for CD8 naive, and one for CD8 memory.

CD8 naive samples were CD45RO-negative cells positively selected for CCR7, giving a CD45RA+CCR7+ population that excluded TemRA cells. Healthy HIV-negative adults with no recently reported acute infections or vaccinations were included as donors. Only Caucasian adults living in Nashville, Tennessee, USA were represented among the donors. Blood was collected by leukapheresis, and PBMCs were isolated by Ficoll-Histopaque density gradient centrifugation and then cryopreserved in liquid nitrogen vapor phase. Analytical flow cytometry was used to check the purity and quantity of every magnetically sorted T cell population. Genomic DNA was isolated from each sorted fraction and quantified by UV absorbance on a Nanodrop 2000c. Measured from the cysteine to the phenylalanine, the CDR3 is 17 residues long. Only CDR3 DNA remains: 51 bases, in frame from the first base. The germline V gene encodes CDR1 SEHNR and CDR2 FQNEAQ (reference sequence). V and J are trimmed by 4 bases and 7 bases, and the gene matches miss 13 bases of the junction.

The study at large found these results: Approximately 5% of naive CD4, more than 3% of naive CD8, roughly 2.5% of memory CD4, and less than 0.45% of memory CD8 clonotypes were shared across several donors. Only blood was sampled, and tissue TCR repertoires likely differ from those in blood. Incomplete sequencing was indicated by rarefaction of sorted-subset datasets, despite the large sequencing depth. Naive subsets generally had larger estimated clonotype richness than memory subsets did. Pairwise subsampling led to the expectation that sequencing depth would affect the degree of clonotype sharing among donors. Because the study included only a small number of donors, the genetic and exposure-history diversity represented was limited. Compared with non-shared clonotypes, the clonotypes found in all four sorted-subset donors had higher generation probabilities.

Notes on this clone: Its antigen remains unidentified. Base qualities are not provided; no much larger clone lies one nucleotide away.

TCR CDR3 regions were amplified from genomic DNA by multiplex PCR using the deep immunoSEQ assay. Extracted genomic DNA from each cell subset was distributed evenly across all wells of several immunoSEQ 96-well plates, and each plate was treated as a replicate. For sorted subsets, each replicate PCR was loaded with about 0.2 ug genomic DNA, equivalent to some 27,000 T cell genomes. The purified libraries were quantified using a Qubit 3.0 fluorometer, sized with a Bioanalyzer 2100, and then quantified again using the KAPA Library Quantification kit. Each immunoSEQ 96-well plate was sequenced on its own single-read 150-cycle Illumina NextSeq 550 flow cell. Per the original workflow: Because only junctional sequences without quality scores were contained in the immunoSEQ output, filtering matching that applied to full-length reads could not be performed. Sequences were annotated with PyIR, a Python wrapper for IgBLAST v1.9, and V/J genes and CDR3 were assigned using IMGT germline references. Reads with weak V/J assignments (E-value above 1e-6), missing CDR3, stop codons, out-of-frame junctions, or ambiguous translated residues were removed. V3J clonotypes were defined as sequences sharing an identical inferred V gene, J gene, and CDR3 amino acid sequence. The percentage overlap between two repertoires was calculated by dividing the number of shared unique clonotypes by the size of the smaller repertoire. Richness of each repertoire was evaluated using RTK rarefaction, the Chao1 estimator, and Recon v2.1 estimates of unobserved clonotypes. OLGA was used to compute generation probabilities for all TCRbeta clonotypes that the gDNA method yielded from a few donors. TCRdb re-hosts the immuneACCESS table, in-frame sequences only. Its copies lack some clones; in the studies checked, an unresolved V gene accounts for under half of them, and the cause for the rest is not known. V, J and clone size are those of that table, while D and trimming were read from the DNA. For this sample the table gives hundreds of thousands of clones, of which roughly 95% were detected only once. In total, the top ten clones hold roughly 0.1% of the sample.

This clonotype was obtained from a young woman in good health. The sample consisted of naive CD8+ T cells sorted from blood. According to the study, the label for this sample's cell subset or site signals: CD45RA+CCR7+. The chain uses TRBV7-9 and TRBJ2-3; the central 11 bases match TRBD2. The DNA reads TGTGCCAGCAGCTCGGGCTCCCTACTAGCGGGAGCTTATACGCAGTATTTT. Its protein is CASSSGSLLAGAYTQYF.